The 26 T cell receptor beta chains below all came from one sample that was sequenced in a study of beta chain features in type 1 diabetes. Study-wide findings and caveats: Significant though moderate, a shortening of TCRB CDR3s appeared in all four CD4+ subsets of Type 1 diabetes patients.

TCRB transcripts that were expressed got sequenced, as all of the isolated RNA had been reverse transcribed. Profiled with immunoSEQ multiplex PCR; TCRdb holds only in-frame clones, not every one. The table shows tens of thousands of clones, with 40% to 60% occurring only once. Which antigens these TCRs recognize remains unknown. The sequenced sample consisted of stem cell memory CD4+ T cells from blood. These TCRs come from a man aged 30 to 39 with type 1 diabetes.

The table lists this clone with a count of one. The rearrangement uses TRBV30 and TRBJ2-7; maybe TRBD1 (6 bases). Germline CDR1 reads GTSNPN; CDR2 reads SVGIG (reference sequence). Deletions cut 3 bases from V and 6 bases from J, with 18 bases between. This CDR3 is 14 amino acids long. The CDR3 protein is CAWSQTDRVTEQYF. The CDR3 region has the DNA TGTGCCTGGAGCCAAACGGACAGAGTGACCGAGCAGTACTTC.

This clone was detected a few times. The rearrangement joins TRBV30 to TRBJ2-7, with a weak D call TRBD1 (5 bases). The CDR3 runs 11 residues. Germline CDR1 and CDR2: GTSNPN and SVGIG (reference sequence). Trimming cost V 1 base and J 12 bases, with 13 bases left between them. The CDR3 DNA reads as TGTGCCTGGAGTGAAAGTTCAGGGCTGTACTTC. Translated: CAWSESSGLYF. The variable domain in full, with the rest retrieved from reference TRBV30 and TRBJ2-7, is SQTIHQWPATLVQPVGSPLSLECTVEGTSNPNLYWYRQAAGRGLQLLFYSVGIGQISSEVPQNLSASRPQDRQFILSSKKLLLSDSGFYLCAWSESSGLYFGPGTRLTVT.

The chain recombines TRBV18 with TRBJ2-7, with TRBD2 as a possible D gene (7 bases). The V end lost 2 bases, the J end lost 2 bases, and 13 bases lay between the germline ends. Germline values: CDR1 KGHSH, CDR2 LQKENI. CDR3 length: 15 amino acids. This CDR3 reads CASSPSFGGPYEQYF. The CDR3 coding sequence is TGTGCCAGCTCACCAAGTTTCGGGGGGCCCTACGAGCAGTACTTC.

The chain has TRBV7-9 and TRBJ1-4; D is undetermined. The CDR3 is 16 amino acids. Trimming took 2 bases from V and 3 from J, leaving 13 bases between them. Per the germline V gene, CDR1 is SEHNR and CDR2 is FQNEAQ (reference sequence). CDR3 in amino acids: CASSLRSGPSNEKLFF. CDR3 in DNA: TGTGCCAGCAGCTTAAGGTCTGGGCCATCTAATGAAAAACTGTTTTTT.

This clone was seen a handful of times. The chain combines TRBV5-1 with TRBJ1-4, with 9 bases fitting TRBD1. Unmatched junction bases numbered 4, after V lost 4 bases and J lost 6 bases. Germline CDR1 SGHRS, CDR2 YFSETQ. This CDR3 has 14 amino acids. CDR3 protein: CASSDRTGDEKLFF. CDR3 nucleotides: TGCGCCAGCAGCGACCGGACAGGGGATGAAAAACTGTTTTTT.

V usage is TRBV27 and J usage is TRBJ1-1, with 8 bases lining up with TRBD1. J lost 0 bases, V lost 6 bases, and 6 bases had no gene match. Germline assignment: CDR1 MNHEY and CDR2 SMNVEV (reference sequence). The CDR3 runs to 15 residues. DNA for the CDR3: TGTGCCAGCAGGTCGACAGGGGACTTGAACACTGAAGCTTTCTTT. Translation: CASRSTGDLNTEAFF.

V gene TRBV5-1 combines with J gene TRBJ1-3; TRBD1 matches 7 bases. CDR3 length equals 16 residues. With 0 bases clipped from V and 7 bases from J, the junction kept 10 bases outside the gene matches. In germline, CDR1 is SGHRS, CDR2 YFSETQ. The CDR3 DNA reads TGCGCCAGCAGCTTGGACAGGGGAAATGAAGGGAACACCATATATTTT. Translated: CASSLDRGNEGNTIYF.

This clone was observed a few times. This chain uses TRBV19 with TRBJ2-2; tentative D call: TRBD2 (5 bases). Trimming took 2 bases from V and 8 from J, leaving 6 bases between them. This CDR3 is 12 amino acids long. CDR1 LNHDA and CDR2 SQIVND come from the germline V gene (reference sequence). This chain's CDR3 is CASSIRGGELFF. In DNA, the CDR3 is TGTGCCAGTAGTATAAGAGGGGGGGAGCTGTTTTTT. The complete variable domain, with remaining parts taken from reference TRBV19 and TRBJ2-2, reads DGGITQSPKYLFRKEGQNVTLSCEQNLNHDAMYWYRQDPGQGLRLIYYSQIVNDFQKGDIAEGYSVSREKKESFPLTVTSAQKNPTAFYLCASSIRGGELFFGEGSRLTVL.

The J gene is TRBJ2-7, the V gene TRBV5-1, with 8 positions matching TRBD2. CDR3 length equals 17 residues. The germline gives CDR1 SGHRS, CDR2 YFSETQ. V lost 0 bases and J lost 1; bases outside the gene matches: 9. The CDR3: CASSLEPQRGSSYEQYF. CDR3 DNA: TGCGCCAGCAGCTTGGAGCCCCAGCGGGGGTCTTCCTACGAGCAGTACTTC.

This clone was counted only a few times. This chain connects TRBV5-1 to TRBJ2-1; 13 nucleotides line up with TRBD2. Germline V gene lookup returns CDR1 SGHRS and CDR2 YFSETQ. The V gene end was trimmed by 4 bases and the J gene end by 5 bases; junction bases not matched to a gene: 6. The CDR3 is 16 amino acids. CDR3 coding DNA: TGCGCCAGCAGCACAAGGACTAGCGGGGGTAACAATGAGCAGTTCTTC. Its protein product is CASSTRTSGGNNEQFF.

The chain combines TRBV19 with TRBJ2-3, with a weak D call TRBD2 (5 bases). Deletions cut 8 bases from V and 3 bases from J, with 15 bases between. The CDR3 loop spans 14 amino acids. Germline CDR1 LNHDA, CDR2 SQIVND (reference sequence). CDR3 residues: CASFAGPPTDTQYF. The CDR3 region has the DNA TGTGCCAGTTTTGCGGGTCCACCGACAGATACGCAGTATTTT.

This chain uses TRBV6-5 with TRBJ1-3; 8 bases align to TRBD1. Germline lookup yields CDR1 MNHEY and CDR2 SVGAGI. Germline trimming cut 9 bases from V and 0 bases from J; bases unmatched to any gene: 4. The CDR3 consists of 14 residues. The CDR3 spells CASRQGHSGNTIYF. The CDR3 DNA follows: TGTGCCAGTAGACAGGGGCACTCTGGAAACACCATATATTTT.

The rearrangement uses TRBV6-5 and TRBJ1-1, with D possibly being TRBD1 (5 bases). The V end lost 3 bases, the J end lost 4 bases, and 12 bases lay between the germline ends. The CDR3 has 14 residues. From germline, CDR1 is MNHEY and CDR2 SVGAGI. CDR3: CASSYNQGVTEAFF. CDR3 DNA: TGTGCCAGCAGTTATAATCAGGGTGTCACTGAAGCTTTCTTT.

This chain uses TRBV7-2 with TRBJ2-7, with TRBD2 matching 7 bases. CDR3 length equals 15 residues. The ends lost 6 bases at V and 2 bases at J; junction bases unmatched: 10. CDR1 is SGHTA and CDR2 is FQGNSA in the germline V gene. The CDR3 here is CASSSAGTTAYEQYF. The CDR3 region has the DNA TGTGCCAGCAGTTCAGCAGGGACTACCGCCTACGAGCAGTACTTC.

This chain uses TRBV4-1 with TRBJ2-1, with 7 bases that match TRBD1. Trimming at V came to 1 base and at J to 3 bases, leaving 9 bases not matched to a gene. CDR1 and CDR2 (germline): MGHRA, YSYEKL. The CDR3 runs 17 residues. The CDR3 region is CASSQAPGTDNYNEQFF. The CDR3 nucleotides read TGCGCCAGCAGCCAAGCCCCCGGGACAGATAACTACAATGAGCAGTTCTTC.

This clone was detected only a few times. The chain couples TRBV10-3 to TRBJ1-1, with 7 bases fitting TRBD1. This CDR3 has 16 amino acids. CDR1 is ENHRY and CDR2 is SYGVKD in the germline V gene. Trimming cost V 7 bases and J 0 bases; bases outside gene matches: 11. CDR3 protein: CAINRRLDRLNTEAFF. CDR3 coding DNA: TGTGCCATCAATCGTCGGCTGGACAGGTTGAACACTGAAGCTTTCTTT.

The chain has TRBV9 and TRBJ2-3, with D possibly matching TRBD2 (7 bases). Germline CDR1 reads SGDLS; CDR2 reads YYNGEE. The CDR3 totals 15 residues. V dropped 0 bases and J dropped 4 bases, with 12 bases sitting between them. The CDR3 loop is CASSVGGGGSDTQYF. The CDR3 DNA is TGTGCCAGCAGCGTAGGGGGGGGCGGCTCAGATACGCAGTATTTT. Filled out from reference TRBV9 and TRBJ2-3, the complete variable domain reads DSGVTQTPKHLITATGQRVTLRCSPRSGDLSVYWYQQSLDQGLQFLIQYYNGEERAKGNILERFSAQQFPDLHSELNLSSLELGDSALYFCASSVGGGGSDTQYFGPGTRLTVL.

The chain carries TRBV7-9 and TRBJ1-6; D not resolved. V gave up 5 bases and J gave up 1 base, with 15 bases separating them. Germline loops: CDR1 SEHNR, CDR2 FQNEAQ (reference sequence). This CDR3 is 17 amino acids long. CDR3 in DNA: TGTGCCAGCAGCCCGCTTACCGGGGATTCCTATAATTCACCCCTCCACTTT. As protein: CASSPLTGDSYNSPLHF.

CDR3 sequence (DNA): TGCGCCAGCAGCTTGGCACCGACAGCGAACACTGAAGCTTTCTTT. It codes for CASSLAPTANTEAFF. The chain recombines TRBV5-1 with TRBJ1-1; a weak D match, TRBD1 (5 bases). CDR3 length: 15 residues. Between the trimmed V and J ends, which lost 0 bases and 1 base, there was a span of 10 bases. Germline-derived CDR1 and CDR2 are SGHRS and YFSETQ. The full variable domain, its missing parts supplied by reference TRBV5-1 and TRBJ1-1, is KAGVTQTPRYLIKTRGQQVTLSCSPISGHRSVSWYQQTPGQGLQFLFEYFSETQRNKGNFPGRFSGRQFSNSRSEMNVSTLELGDSALYLCASSLAPTANTEAFFGQGTRLTVV.

This chain links TRBV5-4 with TRBJ2-7, with 7 bases matching TRBD2. This CDR3 contains 15 residues. Germline loops: CDR1 SGHNT, CDR2 YYREEE (reference sequence). V lost 4 bases, J lost 1 base, and 8 bases stayed unmatched. CDR3 sequence: CASSRAGAGSYEQYF. The CDR3 DNA reads TGTGCCAGCAGCCGCGCCGGAGCGGGGTCCTACGAGCAGTACTTC.

V gene TRBV7-9 combines with J gene TRBJ2-2; D unresolved. Trimming removed 2 bases from V and 0 bases from J, with 7 bases in between. The CDR3 has 15 amino acids. CDR1 is SEHNR, CDR2 FQNEAQ, per germline (reference sequence). The CDR3 sequence: CASSLIDTNTGELFF. The CDR3 DNA reads as TGTGCCAGCAGCTTAATAGACACGAACACCGGGGAGCTGTTTTTT.

This chain connects TRBV29-1 to TRBJ1-1, with a tentative D call TRBD1 (5 bases). V was clipped by 5 bases and J by 5 bases, with 18 bases between them. Germline CDR1 is SQVTM and CDR2 is ANQGSEA. The length of the CDR3 is 14 residues. The CDR3 DNA sequence: TGCAGCGTTATGCCCGGGGGGGTTGGGACTGAAGCTTTCTTT. Protein: CSVMPGGVGTEAFF.

This chain links TRBV5-4 with TRBJ2-5; possibly TRBD1 for D (5 bases). CDR1 and CDR2 (germline): SGHNT, YYREEE (reference sequence). The CDR3 spans 13 residues. The germline V and J ends were trimmed by 4 bases and 7 bases, with 14 bases remaining between them. The chain's CDR3 is CASSGDLRATQYF. As DNA, the CDR3 is TGTGCCAGCAGCGGGGATCTCAGGGCGACCCAGTACTTC.

The V call is TRBV5-6, the J call TRBJ2-1; D may be TRBD2 (7 bases). Deletions cut 3 bases from V and 11 bases from J, with 21 bases between. Germline V gene data show CDR1 as SGHDT and CDR2 as YYEEEE. The CDR3 totals 15 residues. The CDR3 here is CASSSAGEGGRKQFF. CDR3 DNA sequence: TGTGCCAGCAGCTCCGCAGGGGAGGGTGGCAGAAAGCAGTTCTTC.

This clone was counted a few times. This chain connects TRBV19 to TRBJ1-5; TRBD1 agrees at 7 bases. The CDR3 totals 12 residues. V lost 6 bases to trimming and J lost 4 bases; unmatched junction nucleotides: 0. Germline CDR1 reads LNHDA; CDR2 reads SQIVND (reference sequence). In DNA, the CDR3 is TGTGCCAGTAGGACAGGGAATCAGCCCCAGCATTTT. Protein: CASRTGNQPQHF.

This chain's CDR3 is CASSENRENIQYF. In DNA form, the CDR3 reads TGTGCCAGCAGTGAAAACAGGGAAAACATTCAGTACTTC. The V gene is TRBV6-1, the J gene TRBJ2-4; possibly TRBD1 for D (6 bases). The ends were cut back, 2 bases at V and 5 bases at J, with 7 bases in the middle. The length of the CDR3 is 13 residues. Germline-derived CDR1 and CDR2 are MNHNS and SASEGT.